One and the same sample provided the 11 T cell receptor beta chains below, sequenced in a study of shared clonotypes between healthy human individuals. Assay used: immunoSEQ multiplex PCR; TCRdb lists only in-frame clones, some missing. The table lists roughly 500,000 clones, about 96% of them singletons. Sequenced: naive CD4+ T cells sorted from blood. The subset: CD45RA+ positively selected. These receptors were obtained from a woman between 25 and 40 years old in good health.

V usage is TRBV5-5 and J usage is TRBJ1-2; D is possibly TRBD1 (5 bases). CDR1 and CDR2 (germline): SGHKS, YYEKEE (reference sequence). The CDR3 has 15 amino acids. Trimming stripped 0 bases from V and 3 bases from J, with 12 bases between. The CDR3 spells CASSLDSTGDYGYTF. CDR3 nucleotide sequence: TGTGCCAGCAGCTTGGATTCCACAGGTGACTATGGCTACACCTTC.

The V gene is TRBV7-1, the J gene TRBJ1-1; D ambiguous. TRBV7-1 falls under the ORF class, with uncertain function. There are 13 residues in the CDR3. V was cut by 5 bases and J by 6 bases, with 13 bases left in between. CDR3 sequence (DNA): TGTGCCAGCAGCCCTAGTGGGCAGCCTGAAGCTTTCTTT. Its translation is CASSPSGQPEAFF.

This clone was seen just once. The gene calls are TRBV4-1 and TRBJ2-7; 9 nucleotides line up with TRBD1. From germline, CDR1 is MGHRA and CDR2 YSYEKL. This CDR3 spans 15 amino acids. V lost 2 bases to trimming and J lost 6 bases; unmatched junction nucleotides: 8. The CDR3 DNA sequence: TGCGCCAGCAGCCAACCAAAAGACAGGGGGGCCGAGCAGTACTTC. It yields the protein CASSQPKDRGAEQYF.

V is TRBV28 and J is TRBJ2-3; no reliable D call. The CDR3 runs 17 residues. V lost 1 base to trimming and J lost 1 base, with 15 bases between them. Looked up from germline, CDR1 is MDHEN and CDR2 is SYDVKM. The CDR3 spells CASSLSSFVGGTDTQYF. As DNA, the CDR3 is TGTGCCAGCAGTTTATCGTCCTTCGTAGGCGGCACAGATACGCAGTATTTT. Complete variable domain (other parts from reference TRBV28 and TRBJ2-3): DVKVTQSSRYLVKRTGEKVFLECVQDMDHENMFWYRQDPGLGLRLIYFSYDVKMKEKGDIPEGYSVSREKKERFSLILESASTNQTSMYLCASSLSSFVGGTDTQYFGPGTRLTVL.

The chain links TRBV5-1 to TRBJ1-2, with D unclear. Germline CDR1 is SGHRS and CDR2 is YFSETQ. Trimming pared 1 base from V and 3 bases from J, leaving 13 bases between. CDR3 length: 15 residues. The CDR3: CASSLLGRVDYGYTF. CDR3 nucleotides: TGCGCCAGCAGCTTGTTGGGGAGGGTGGACTATGGCTACACCTTC.

The V gene is TRBV7-9, the J gene TRBJ2-5; unclear D gene. CDR1 and CDR2 (germline): SEHNR, FQNEAQ (reference sequence). The CDR3 is made up of 14 amino acids. V lost 0 bases, J lost 5 bases, and 10 bases lay in between. The CDR3 DNA reads as TGTGCCAGCAGCTTAGCTGCAGTCCGCGAGACCCAGTACTTC. Protein product: CASSLAAVRETQYF. The complete variable domain, with remaining parts taken from reference TRBV7-9 and TRBJ2-5, reads DTGVSQNPRHKITKRGQNVTFRCDPISEHNRLYWYRQTLGQGPEFLTYFQNEAQLEKSRLLSDRFSAERPKGSFSTLEIQRTEQGDSAMYLCASSLAAVRETQYFGPGTRLLVL.

The rearrangement uses TRBV28 and TRBJ2-2, with D uncertain. The V end lost 7 bases, the J end lost 0 bases, and 15 bases lay between the germline ends. This CDR3 contains 16 residues. Germline V gene lookup returns CDR1 MDHEN and CDR2 SYDVKM. The CDR3 DNA follows: TGTGCCAGCAACCCTAGGGTTCATCCGAACACCGGGGAGCTGTTTTTT. It specifies CASNPRVHPNTGELFF.

This clone occurred once. The chain joins TRBV28 to TRBJ2-5; 7 bases line up with TRBD1. Unmatched junction bases numbered 7, after V lost 2 bases and J lost 13 bases. The CDR3 is 12 amino acids. The germline gives CDR1 MDHEN, CDR2 SYDVKM. CDR3 nucleotides: TGTGCCAGCAGTTTACCGGGACAGATTTCGTACTTC. The encoded protein is CASSLPGQISYF.

This sequence joins TRBV9 and TRBJ1-4; 7 nucleotides agree with TRBD1. Trimming at V came to 0 bases and at J to 4 bases, leaving 3 bases not matched to a gene. The CDR3 extends over 15 amino acids. Per germline, CDR1 SGDLS and CDR2 YYNGEE. CDR3 coding DNA: TGTGCCAGCAGCGTAGGGGGACAGCTTAATGAAAAACTGTTTTTT. It is translated as CASSVGGQLNEKLFF.

The chain recombines TRBV7-3 with TRBJ2-7, with D tentatively TRBD1 or TRBD2 (6 bases each). Germline values: CDR1 SGHTA, CDR2 FQGTGA. The V end was cut by 5 bases, the J end by 5 bases, with 13 bases between. The CDR3 is made up of 13 amino acids. The CDR3 is CASSPGRGHEQYF. CDR3 sequence (DNA): TGTGCCAGCAGCCCTGGACGGGGGCACGAGCAGTACTTC.

The chain carries TRBV19 and TRBJ2-3, with D unclear. There are 15 residues in the CDR3. The germline V gene has CDR1 LNHDA and CDR2 SQIVND (reference sequence). Trimming shortened V by 5 bases and J by 0 bases, and 12 bases separated the two germline ends. CDR3: CASSPSPVSTDTQYF. DNA for the CDR3: TGTGCCAGTAGTCCGTCCCCAGTTAGCACAGATACGCAGTATTTT.